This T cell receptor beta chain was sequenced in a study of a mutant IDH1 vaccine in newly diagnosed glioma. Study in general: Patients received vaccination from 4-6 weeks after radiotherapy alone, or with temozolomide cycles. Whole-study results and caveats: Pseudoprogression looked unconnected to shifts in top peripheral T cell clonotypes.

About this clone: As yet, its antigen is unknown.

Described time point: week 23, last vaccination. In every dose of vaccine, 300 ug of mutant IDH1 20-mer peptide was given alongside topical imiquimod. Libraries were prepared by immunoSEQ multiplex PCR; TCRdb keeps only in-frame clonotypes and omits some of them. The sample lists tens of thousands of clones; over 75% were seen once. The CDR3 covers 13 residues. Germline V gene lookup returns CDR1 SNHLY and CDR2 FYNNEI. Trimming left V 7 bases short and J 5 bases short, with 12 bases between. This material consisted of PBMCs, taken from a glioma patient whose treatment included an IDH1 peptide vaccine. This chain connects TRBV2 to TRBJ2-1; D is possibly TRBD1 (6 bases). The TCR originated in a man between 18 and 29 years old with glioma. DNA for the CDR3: TGTGCCAGCAAGAAGGACAGAAACAATGAGCAGTTCTTC. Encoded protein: CASKKDRNNEQFF.